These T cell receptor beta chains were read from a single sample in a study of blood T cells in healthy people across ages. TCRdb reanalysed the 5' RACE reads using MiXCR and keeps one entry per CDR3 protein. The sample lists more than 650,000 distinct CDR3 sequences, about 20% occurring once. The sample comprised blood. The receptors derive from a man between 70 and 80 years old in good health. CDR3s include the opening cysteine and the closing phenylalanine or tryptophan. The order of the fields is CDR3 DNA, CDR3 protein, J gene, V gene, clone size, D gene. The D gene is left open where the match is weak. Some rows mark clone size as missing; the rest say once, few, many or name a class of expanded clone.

TGTGCCAGCTCACCAACCAGGAGGCCCGAGCAGTACTTC	CASSPTRRPEQYF	TRBJ2-7	TRBV18	.	.
TGTGCCAGCAGTGCCAAGCCCAGGGACATTCAGTACTTC	CASSAKPRDIQYF	TRBJ2-4	TRBV6-1	.	.
TGTGCCAGCAGCTTAGATCAGGAGTGGCGGGAGGAGACCCAGTACTTC	CASSLDQEWREETQYF	TRBJ2-5	TRBV11-2	.	TRBD2
TGTGCCAGCAGGAAGGGGAATGACCTTGTAGAAGCTTTCTTT	CASRKGNDLVEAFF	TRBJ1-1	TRBV2	few	.
TGTGCCAGCAGCTTAGATAGGCTAAGCTCCTACAATGAGCAGTTCTTC	CASSLDRLSSYNEQFF	TRBJ2-1	TRBV11-3	few	.
TGTGCCAGCAGCGTTCCCGAAGAGACCCAGTACTTC	CASSVPEETQYF	TRBJ2-5	TRBV7-2	few	.
TGCAGTGCTACCTCACTCGAGACCCAGTACTTC	CSATSLETQYF	TRBJ2-5	TRBV20-1	many	.
TGTGCCATCAGTGATCCGGCGGGGGAGCACAATGAGCAGTTCTTC	CAISDPAGEHNEQFF	TRBJ2-1	TRBV10-3	few	TRBD2
TGTGCCAGCAGCTGGTTGAACAATGAGCAGTTCTTC	CASSWLNNEQFF	TRBJ2-1	TRBV13	.	.
TGTGCCAGCAGTGATCGTAGGGGGTCAGATACGCAGTATTTT	CASSDRRGSDTQYF	TRBJ2-3	TRBV7-3	.	.
TGTGCCAGCAGCTTAGAGGGGGTTGAGGGCTACACCTTC	CASSLEGVEGYTF	TRBJ1-2	TRBV11-2	.	.
TGCGCCAGCAGCCAAGATCATCGGACAGGAGCCGACAGAGTCGTTTCTCCCACAGATACGCAGTATTTT	CASSQDHRTGADRVVSPTDTQYF	TRBJ2-3	TRBV4-1	.	TRBD1
TGCAGTGCTATCACTAGCCCGAGCTCCTACAATGAGCAGTTCTTC	CSAITSPSSYNEQFF	TRBJ2-1	TRBV20-1	.	.
TGTGCCACCAGTGACCCGGGGAAGGACTCCTACGAGCAGTACTTC	CATSDPGKDSYEQYF	TRBJ2-7	TRBV24-1	.	.
TGCGCCAGCAGCTTGGTCGGGTCGTGGGGCCGCAGCACTGAAGCTTTCTTT	CASSLVGSWGRSTEAFF	TRBJ1-1	TRBV5-1	few	.
TGTGCCAGCAAAGGGACAGCCTGGGGCTACACCTTC	CASKGTAWGYTF	TRBJ1-2	TRBV7-9	few	TRBD1
TGTGCCAGCAGCTTATTACAGGGGGCGCTAGGCGAGCAGTACTTC	CASSLLQGALGEQYF	TRBJ2-7	TRBV11-2	.	TRBD1
TGCAGTGCCACATTGACGTACGAGCAGTACTTC	CSATLTYEQYF	TRBJ2-7	TRBV20-1	.	.